This T cell receptor beta chain was captured in a study of blood T cell repertoires in COVID-19. For the study at large: Some COVID-19 samples were acute and others convalescent; all came from the United States, Italy and Spain. From T cells, B-cell-depleted T cells, or PBMCs came the material, which was cDNA or gDNA.

As handled by the study authors: Amplification of reference gene primers provided the estimated nucleated cell counts. The method was immunoSEQ multiplex PCR; TCRdb's version includes in-frame clones alone and lacks a portion of them. The V and J calls and clone size come from that table; D and trimming were worked out from the DNA. The table lists roughly 150,000 clones, roughly 80% of them singletons. The study assigned cohorts using participant-reported clinical history. Germline assignment: CDR1 LGHNA and CDR2 YNFKEQ. Trimming removed 3 bases at V and 8 bases at J, with 16 bases between. The length of the CDR3 is 14 residues.

The chain is built from TRBV4-2 and TRBJ1-2; TRBD1 might be the D (5 bases). The receptor comes from a middle-aged woman with acute COVID-19. The material sequenced was PBMCs or T cells enriched from blood (not recorded which). The CDR3 sequence is CASSQDLGGGGYTF. The DNA for the CDR3 is TGTGCCAGCAGCCAGGATCTGGGGGGAGGCGGCTACACCTTC.